The TCR beta chain under discussion was sequenced for a study of T cell responses to AZD1222 COVID-19 vaccine. Study findings and constraints: Females outnumbered males among donors, who were mostly white British; clonal diversity was possibly underestimated. Repertoire sampling occurred only after the peak T cell response. Unmutated variant regions are reportedly the target of nearly half of TCRs that are spike-specific. The study identified only a handful of AZD1222 recipients as seropositive at baseline.

V was pared by 7 bases and J by 10 bases, with 9 bases of the junction left unmatched. This CDR3 contains 12 residues. With respect to this clone: Its antigen is not identified.

The table came from immunoSEQ multiplex PCR; TCRdb's copy has only in-frame clones and leaves some out. Among fewer than 100,000 clones listed, 90% were seen once. The genes are TRBV12-3 or TRBV12-4 and TRBJ2-5; 7 nucleotides line up with TRBD1. This TCR was recovered from an adult in good health. The sequencing used peripheral blood, collected on day 0 of AZD1222 vaccination. CDR3 region: CASTGTGANQYF. The CDR3 nucleotides are TGTGCCAGCACCGGAACAGGGGCAAACCAGTACTTC.